This T cell receptor beta chain is drawn from a study of response to subunit inactivated influenza vaccine. The CDR3 has 16 residues. Germline V gene data show CDR1 as DFQATT and CDR2 as SNEGSKA (reference sequence). J gave up 1 base and V 4 bases, and 10 bases lay outside the gene matches. The study, taken as a whole, reports: The authors suggested that few new T cells are recruited per seasonal influenza vaccination.

This clonotype came up a few times. Its specificity is unknown. TCRdb used MiXCR to reprocess the RT-PCR reads, holding one entry per CDR3 protein. Altogether almost 250,000 distinct CDR3 sequences are present, 9.5% to 15% being singletons, with the ten largest covering more than 7%. V is TRBV20-1 and J is TRBJ2-3, with TRBD2 identical over 8 bases. Sequencing used non-naive T cells sorted from PBMCs, obtained 14 to 15 days before vaccination. This TCR was recovered from a man aged 50 to 60 who received an inactivated influenza vaccine. The CDR3 sequence is CSANIGPGGGTDTQYF. The CDR3 DNA reads as TGCAGTGCTAATATTGGGCCCGGGGGGGGCACAGATACGCAGTATTTT.